This TCR beta chain appears in the sequencing data of a study of blood T cell repertoires in COVID-19. Turning to the study itself: The United States, Italy and Spain supplied acute and convalescent COVID-19 samples. The cDNA or gDNA used as material had been derived from T cells, B-cell-depleted T cells, or PBMCs.

Produced via immunoSEQ multiplex PCR; TCRdb's table is partial and in-frame only. In the table there are about 210,000 clones, approximately 84% of which are singletons. Per germline, CDR1 LNHDA and CDR2 SQIVND (reference sequence). The V segment lost 4 bases and the J segment 2 bases; nucleotides outside the gene matches: 5. The CDR3 extends over 14 amino acids. The TCR was taken from a woman aged 45-65 years with active or convalescent COVID-19. What was sequenced was peripheral blood. This chain connects TRBV19 to TRBJ2-7, with TRBD2 matching 7 bases. This chain's CDR3 is CASSTGGTAYEQYF. CDR3 bases: TGTGCCAGTAGTACCGGGGGGACGGCCTACGAGCAGTACTTC. The entire variable domain, with the rest obtained from reference TRBV19 and TRBJ2-7, is as follows: DGGITQSPKYLFRKEGQNVTLSCEQNLNHDAMYWYRQDPGQGLRLIYYSQIVNDFQKGDIAEGYSVSREKKESFPLTVTSAQKNPTAFYLCASSTGGTAYEQYFGPGTRLTVT.